This TCR beta chain was sequenced in a study of CD8 T cells in ankylosing spondylitis. This clonotype was found many times. Its antigen remains unidentified. The junction does not match germline at one end; this may be a read error. Using its own MiXCR run on the 5' RACE reads, TCRdb lists one record per CDR3 protein. The data contain 30,000 to 45,000 distinct CDR3 sequences, 6% of them seen just once; the ten biggest clones take up about an eighth. Whole-study results and caveats: Earlier work had already found some motif variants in reactive arthritis synovial fluid and blood. The authors reported significant enrichment of disease-linked clones in matched ankylosing spondylitis synovial fluid. Blood from ankylosing spondylitis patients appeared to carry a characteristic roughly 8-variant TCR beta motif.

This sequence originates from a male donor with ankylosing spondylitis or in good health (not recorded which). The sample taken for sequencing was blood, either unsorted or a sorted T cell fraction (not recorded which).

CDR3 in DNA: TGTGCTAGCAGCTTAGGGTTCACAGATACGCAGTATTTT. This codes for CASSLGFTDTQYF. The V call is TRBV7-7, the J call TRBJ2-3; no clear D. The germline V gene has CDR1 SSHAT and CDR2 FNYEAQ (reference sequence). This CDR3 comprises 13 residues.